This TCR beta chain was found in a study of cytomegalovirus exposure and HLA in healthy donors. PCR primers comprised 60 Vbeta and 13 Jbeta primers. The repertoire was sequenced with immunoSEQ multiplex PCR; TCRdb's copy has only in-frame clones and lacks some. The repertoire consists of 150,000 to 170,000 clones, with roughly three quarters occurring once and the leading ten covering approximately 8%. This CDR3 spans 12 amino acids. Germline V gene lookup returns CDR1 SNHLY and CDR2 FYNNEI. V was shortened by 6 bases and J by 7 bases, with 12 bases between the two germline ends. The chain recombines TRBV2 with TRBJ1-1; TRBD1 might be the D (6 bases). The sequence was obtained from a man aged 25-45 years in good health and CMV-seropositive. Sequenced material: PBMCs. The CDR3 coding sequence is TGTGCCAGCAGGCCGGACAGCATTGAAGCTTTCTTT. Translated: CASRPDSIEAFF.